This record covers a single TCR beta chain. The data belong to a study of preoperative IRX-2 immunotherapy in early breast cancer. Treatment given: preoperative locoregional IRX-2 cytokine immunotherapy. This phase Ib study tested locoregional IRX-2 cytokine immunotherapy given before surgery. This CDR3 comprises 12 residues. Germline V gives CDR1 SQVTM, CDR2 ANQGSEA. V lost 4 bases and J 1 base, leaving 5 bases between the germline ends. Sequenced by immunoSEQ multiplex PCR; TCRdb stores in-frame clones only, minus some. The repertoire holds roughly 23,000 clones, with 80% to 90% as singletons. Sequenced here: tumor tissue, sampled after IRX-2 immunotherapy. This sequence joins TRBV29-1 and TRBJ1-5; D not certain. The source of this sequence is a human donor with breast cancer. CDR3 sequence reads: CSVAESNQPQHF. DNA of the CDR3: TGCAGCGTTGCGGAAAGCAATCAGCCCCAGCATTTT.